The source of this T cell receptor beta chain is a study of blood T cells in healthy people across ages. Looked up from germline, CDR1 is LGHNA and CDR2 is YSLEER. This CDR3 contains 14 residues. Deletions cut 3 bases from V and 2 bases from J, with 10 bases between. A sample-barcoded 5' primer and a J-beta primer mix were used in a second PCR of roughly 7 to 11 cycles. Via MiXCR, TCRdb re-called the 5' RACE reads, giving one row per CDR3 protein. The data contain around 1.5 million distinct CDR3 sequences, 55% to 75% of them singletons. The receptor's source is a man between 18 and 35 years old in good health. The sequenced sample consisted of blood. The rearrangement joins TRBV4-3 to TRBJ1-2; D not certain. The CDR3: CASSHGFRNYGYTF. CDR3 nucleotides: TGCGCCAGCAGCCATGGTTTTCGGAACTATGGCTACACCTTC.